This T cell receptor beta chain is from a study of blood T cell repertoires in COVID-19. The overall study: Donors in the United States, Italy and Spain gave samples during acute or convalescent COVID-19. From T cells, B-cell-depleted T cells, or PBMCs came the material, which was cDNA or gDNA.

Original handling: Reference gene primer amplification gave estimated nucleated cell counts. Libraries were prepared by immunoSEQ multiplex PCR; TCRdb keeps only in-frame clonotypes and omits some of them. V, J and clone size were drawn from that table, and D and trimming were deduced from the DNA. In the table there are more than 95,000 clones, roughly 69% of which are singletons. The CDR3 has 12 residues. Between the trimmed V and J ends, which lost 3 bases and 6 bases, there was a span of 9 bases. Source material: peripheral blood. This rearrangement joins TRBV12-3 or TRBV12-4 to TRBJ2-7; weak D call: TRBD1 (6 bases). This sequence was found in a woman in her seventies with acute or convalescent COVID-19. The CDR3 region has the DNA TGTGCCAGCAGTTTGGGGGCTCGCGAGCAGTACTTC. Protein sequence: CASSLGAREQYF.